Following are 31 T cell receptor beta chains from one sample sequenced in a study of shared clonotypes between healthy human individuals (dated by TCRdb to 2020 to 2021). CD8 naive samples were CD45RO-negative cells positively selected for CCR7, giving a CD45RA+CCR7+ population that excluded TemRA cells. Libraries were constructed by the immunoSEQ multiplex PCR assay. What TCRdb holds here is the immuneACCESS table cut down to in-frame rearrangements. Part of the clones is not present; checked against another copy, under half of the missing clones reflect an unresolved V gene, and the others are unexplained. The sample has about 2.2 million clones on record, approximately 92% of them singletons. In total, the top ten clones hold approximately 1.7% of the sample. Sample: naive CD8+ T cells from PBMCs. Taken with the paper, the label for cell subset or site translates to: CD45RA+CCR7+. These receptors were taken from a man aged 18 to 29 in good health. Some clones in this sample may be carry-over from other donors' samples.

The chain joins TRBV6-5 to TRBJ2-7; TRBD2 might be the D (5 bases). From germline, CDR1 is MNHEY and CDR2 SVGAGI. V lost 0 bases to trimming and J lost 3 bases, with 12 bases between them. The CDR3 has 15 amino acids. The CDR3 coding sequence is TGTGCCAGCAGTTACTCCGAGGGCAGGTTCTACGAGCAGTACTTC. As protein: CASSYSEGRFYEQYF.

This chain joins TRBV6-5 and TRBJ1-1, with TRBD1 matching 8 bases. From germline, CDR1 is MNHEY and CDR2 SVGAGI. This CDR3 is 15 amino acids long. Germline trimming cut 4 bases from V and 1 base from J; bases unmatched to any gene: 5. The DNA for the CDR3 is TGTGCCAGCAGTTTCGCGACAGGGGAGAACACTGAAGCTTTCTTT. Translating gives CASSFATGENTEAFF.

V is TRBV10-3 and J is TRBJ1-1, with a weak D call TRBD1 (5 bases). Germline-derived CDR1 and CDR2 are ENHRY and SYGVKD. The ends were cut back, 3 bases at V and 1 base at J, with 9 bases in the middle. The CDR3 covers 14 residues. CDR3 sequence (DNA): TGTGCCATCAGTGATTGGGGCAGGAACACTGAAGCTTTCTTT. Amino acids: CAISDWGRNTEAFF.

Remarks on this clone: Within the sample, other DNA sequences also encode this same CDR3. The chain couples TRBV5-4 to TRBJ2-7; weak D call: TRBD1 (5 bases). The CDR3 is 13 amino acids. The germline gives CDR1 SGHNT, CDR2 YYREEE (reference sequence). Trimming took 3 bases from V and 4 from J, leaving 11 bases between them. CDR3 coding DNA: TGTGCCAGCAGCTATTCAGGGTCGTACGAGCAGTACTTC. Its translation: CASSYSGSYEQYF. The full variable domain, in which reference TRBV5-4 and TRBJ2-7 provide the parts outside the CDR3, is ETGVTQSPTHLIKTRGQQVTLRCSSQSGHNTVSWYQQALGQGPQFIFQYYREEENGRGNFPPRFSGLQFPNYSSELNVNALELDDSALYLCASSYSGSYEQYFGPGTRLTVT.

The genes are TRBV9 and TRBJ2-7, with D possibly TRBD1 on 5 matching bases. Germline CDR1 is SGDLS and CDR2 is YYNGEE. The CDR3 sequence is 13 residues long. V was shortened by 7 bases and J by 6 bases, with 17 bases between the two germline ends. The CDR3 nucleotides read TGTGCCAGCGGCTTAAAGGGAAGGGGCGAGCAGTACTTC. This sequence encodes CASGLKGRGEQYF.

CDR3 residues: CASRNRGRSSYNEQFF. CDR3 nucleotide sequence: TGTGCCAGCAGAAACAGGGGGCGAAGCTCCTACAATGAGCAGTTCTTC. The chain joins TRBV28 to TRBJ2-1, with 9 nucleotides matching TRBD1. Trimming removed 6 bases from V and 0 bases from J; junction bases left unmatched: 6. This CDR3 comprises 16 residues. From germline, CDR1 is MDHEN and CDR2 SYDVKM.

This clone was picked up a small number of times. DNA for the CDR3: TGTGCCAGTAGTTCGGGTGGCGATGAGCAGTTCTTC. Amino acid sequence: CASSSGGDEQFF. J is TRBJ2-1 and V is TRBV19, with no clear D. CDR1 is LNHDA, CDR2 SQIVND, per germline (reference sequence). The CDR3 totals 12 residues. The V end lost 5 bases, the J end lost 8 bases, and 10 bases lay between the germline ends.

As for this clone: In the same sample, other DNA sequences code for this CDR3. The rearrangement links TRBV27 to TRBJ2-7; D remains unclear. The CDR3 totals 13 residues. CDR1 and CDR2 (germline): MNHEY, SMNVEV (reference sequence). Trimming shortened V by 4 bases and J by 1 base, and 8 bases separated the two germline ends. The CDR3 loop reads CASSSGLSYEQYF. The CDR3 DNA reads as TGTGCCAGCAGTTCCGGGTTATCCTACGAGCAGTACTTC.

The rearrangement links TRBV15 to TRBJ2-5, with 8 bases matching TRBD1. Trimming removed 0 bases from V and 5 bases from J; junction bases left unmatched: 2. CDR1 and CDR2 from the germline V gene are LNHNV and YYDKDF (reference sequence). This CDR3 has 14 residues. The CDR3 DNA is TGTGCCACCAGCAGAGACAGGGGGCTCGAGACCCAGTACTTC. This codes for CATSRDRGLETQYF.

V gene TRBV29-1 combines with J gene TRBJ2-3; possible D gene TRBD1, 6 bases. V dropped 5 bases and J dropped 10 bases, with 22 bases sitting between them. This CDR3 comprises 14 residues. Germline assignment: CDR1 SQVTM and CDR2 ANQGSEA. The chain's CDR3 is CSVLGGAPAGAQYF. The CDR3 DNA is TGCAGCGTTCTAGGGGGAGCGCCCGCCGGAGCGCAGTATTTT.

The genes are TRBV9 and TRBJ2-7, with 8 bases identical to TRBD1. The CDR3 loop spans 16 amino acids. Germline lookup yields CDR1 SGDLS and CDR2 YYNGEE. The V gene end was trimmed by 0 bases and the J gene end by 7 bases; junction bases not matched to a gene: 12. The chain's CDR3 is CASSVDSWTGSLEQYF. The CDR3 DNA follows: TGTGCCAGCAGCGTAGATTCGTGGACAGGGTCCCTTGAGCAGTACTTC.

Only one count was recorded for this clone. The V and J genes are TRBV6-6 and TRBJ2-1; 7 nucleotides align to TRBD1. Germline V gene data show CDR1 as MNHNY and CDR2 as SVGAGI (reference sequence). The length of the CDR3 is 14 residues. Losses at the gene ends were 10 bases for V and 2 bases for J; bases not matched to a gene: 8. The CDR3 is CATIRDSAYNEQFF. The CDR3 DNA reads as TGTGCCACCATCCGGGACAGCGCCTACAATGAGCAGTTCTTC.

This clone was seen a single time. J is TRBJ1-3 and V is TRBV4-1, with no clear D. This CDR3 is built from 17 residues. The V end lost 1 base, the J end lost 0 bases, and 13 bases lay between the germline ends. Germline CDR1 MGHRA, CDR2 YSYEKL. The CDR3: CASSQGWATISGNTIYF. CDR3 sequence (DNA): TGCGCCAGCAGCCAAGGATGGGCTACAATCTCTGGAAACACCATATATTTT.

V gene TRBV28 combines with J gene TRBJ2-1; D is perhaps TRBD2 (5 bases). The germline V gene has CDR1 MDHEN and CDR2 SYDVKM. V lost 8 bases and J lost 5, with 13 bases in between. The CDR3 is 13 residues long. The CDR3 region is CASGESGNNEQFF. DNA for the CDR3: TGTGCCAGCGGGGAGTCTGGAAACAATGAGCAGTTCTTC.

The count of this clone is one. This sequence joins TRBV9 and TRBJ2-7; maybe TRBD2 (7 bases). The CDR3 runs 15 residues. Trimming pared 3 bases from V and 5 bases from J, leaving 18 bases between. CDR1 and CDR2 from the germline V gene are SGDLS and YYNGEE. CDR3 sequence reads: CASSDQGGVRNEQYF. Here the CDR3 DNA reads TGTGCCAGCAGCGATCAAGGGGGGGTTCGTAACGAGCAGTACTTC.

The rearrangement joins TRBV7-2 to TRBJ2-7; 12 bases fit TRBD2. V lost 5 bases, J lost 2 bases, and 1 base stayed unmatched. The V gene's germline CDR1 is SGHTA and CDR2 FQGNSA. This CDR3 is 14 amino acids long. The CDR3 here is CASSPSGRAYEQYF. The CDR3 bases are TGTGCCAGCAGCCCTAGCGGGAGGGCCTACGAGCAGTACTTC.

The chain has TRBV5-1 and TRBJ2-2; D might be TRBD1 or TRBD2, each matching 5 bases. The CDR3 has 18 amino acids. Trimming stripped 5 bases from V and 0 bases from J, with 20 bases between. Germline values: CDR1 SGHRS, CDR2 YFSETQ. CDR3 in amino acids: CASRVGTGNFANTGELFF. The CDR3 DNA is TGCGCCAGCAGAGTCGGGACGGGGAACTTCGCGAACACCGGGGAGCTGTTTTTT.

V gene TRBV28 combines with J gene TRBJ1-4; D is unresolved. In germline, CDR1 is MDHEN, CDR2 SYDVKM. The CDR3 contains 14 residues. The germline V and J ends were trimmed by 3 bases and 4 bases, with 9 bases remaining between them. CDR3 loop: CASSLSGVNEKLFF. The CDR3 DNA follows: TGTGCCAGCAGTTTGTCAGGTGTTAATGAAAAACTGTTTTTT. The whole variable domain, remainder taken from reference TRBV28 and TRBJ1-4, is DVKVTQSSRYLVKRTGEKVFLECVQDMDHENMFWYRQDPGLGLRLIYFSYDVKMKEKGDIPEGYSVSREKKERFSLILESASTNQTSMYLCASSLSGVNEKLFFGSGTQLSVL.

CDR3 protein: CASSLKGAGNEQFF. The DNA for the CDR3 is TGTGCCAGCAGTTTGAAGGGGGCAGGCAATGAGCAGTTCTTC. The chain carries TRBV2 and TRBJ2-1; 7 bases map to TRBD1. The CDR3 sequence is 14 residues long. Germline V gene lookup returns CDR1 SNHLY and CDR2 FYNNEI. The junction had 7 bases not matched to a gene; V was cut back by 5 bases and J by 6 bases. The variable domain in full, with the rest retrieved from reference TRBV2 and TRBJ2-1, is EPEVTQTPSHQVTQMGQEVILRCVPISNHLYFYWYRQILGQKVEFLVSFYNNEISEKSEIFDDQFSVERPDGSNFTLKIRSTKLEDSAMYFCASSLKGAGNEQFFGPGTRLTVL.

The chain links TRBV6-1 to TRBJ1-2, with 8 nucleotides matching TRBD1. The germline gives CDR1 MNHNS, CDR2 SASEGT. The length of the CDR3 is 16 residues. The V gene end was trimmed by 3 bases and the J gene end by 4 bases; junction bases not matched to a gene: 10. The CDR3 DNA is TGTGCCAGCAGTGAGCCCCGACAGGGGCCCATCTATGGCTACACCTTC. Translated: CASSEPRQGPIYGYTF.

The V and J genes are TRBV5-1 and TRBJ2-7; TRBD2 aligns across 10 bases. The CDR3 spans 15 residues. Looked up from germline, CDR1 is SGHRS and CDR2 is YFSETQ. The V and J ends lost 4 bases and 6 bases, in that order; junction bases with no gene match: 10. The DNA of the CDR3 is TGCGCCAGCAGCCCTAGCGGGAGTCTTCGGGGCGAGCAGTACTTC. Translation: CASSPSGSLRGEQYF.

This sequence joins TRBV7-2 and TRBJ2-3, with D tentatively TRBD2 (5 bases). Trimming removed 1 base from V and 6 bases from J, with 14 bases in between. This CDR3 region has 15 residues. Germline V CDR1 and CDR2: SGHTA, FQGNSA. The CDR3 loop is CASSLELGSGDTQYF. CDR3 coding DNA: TGTGCCAGCAGCTTAGAACTAGGAAGTGGGGATACGCAGTATTTT. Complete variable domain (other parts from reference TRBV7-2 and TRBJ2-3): GAGVSQSPSNKVTEKGKDVELRCDPISGHTALYWYRQSLGQGLEFLIYFQGNSAPDKSGLPSDRFSAERTGGSVSTLTIQRTQQEDSAVYLCASSLELGSGDTQYFGPGTRLTVL.

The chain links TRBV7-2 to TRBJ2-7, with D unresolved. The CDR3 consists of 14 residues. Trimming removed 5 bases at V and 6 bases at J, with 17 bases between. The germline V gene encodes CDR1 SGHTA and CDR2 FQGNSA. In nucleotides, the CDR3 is TGTGCCAGCAGCCCGTTGTTGGGCCAGTTCGAGCAGTACTTC. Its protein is CASSPLLGQFEQYF. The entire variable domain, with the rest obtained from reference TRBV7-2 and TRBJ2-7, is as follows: GAGVSQSPSNKVTEKGKDVELRCDPISGHTALYWYRQSLGQGLEFLIYFQGNSAPDKSGLPSDRFSAERTGGSVSTLTIQRTQQEDSAVYLCASSPLLGQFEQYFGPGTRLTVT.

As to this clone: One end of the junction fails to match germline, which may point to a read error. Here the CDR3 DNA reads TGCAGTGCTCATCACGCCGGGGTTGTATATTTC. Encoded protein: CSAHHAGVVYF. The rearrangement links TRBV20-1 to TRBJ2-7, with TRBD2 as a possible D gene (5 bases). Germline-derived CDR1 and CDR2 are DFQATT and SNEGSKA (reference sequence). This CDR3 contains 11 residues.

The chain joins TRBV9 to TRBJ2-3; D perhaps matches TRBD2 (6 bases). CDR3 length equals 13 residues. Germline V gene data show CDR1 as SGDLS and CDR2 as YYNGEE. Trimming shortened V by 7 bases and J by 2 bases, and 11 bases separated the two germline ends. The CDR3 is CASSEGDTDTQYF. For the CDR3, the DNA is TGTGCCAGCTCGGAGGGCGACACAGATACGCAGTATTTT.

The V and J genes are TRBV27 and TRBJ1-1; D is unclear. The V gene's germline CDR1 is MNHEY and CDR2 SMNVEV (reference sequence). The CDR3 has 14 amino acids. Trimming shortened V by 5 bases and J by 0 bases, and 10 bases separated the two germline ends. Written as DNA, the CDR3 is TGTGCCAGCAGTCCGTTGACATTGAACACTGAAGCTTTCTTT. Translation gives CASSPLTLNTEAFF.

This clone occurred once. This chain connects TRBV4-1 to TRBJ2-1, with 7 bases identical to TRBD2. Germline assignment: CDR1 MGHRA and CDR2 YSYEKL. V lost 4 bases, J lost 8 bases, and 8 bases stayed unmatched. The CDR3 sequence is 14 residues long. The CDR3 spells CASSPLAGGDEQFF. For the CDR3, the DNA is TGCGCCAGCAGCCCCCTAGCTGGGGGGGATGAGCAGTTCTTC.

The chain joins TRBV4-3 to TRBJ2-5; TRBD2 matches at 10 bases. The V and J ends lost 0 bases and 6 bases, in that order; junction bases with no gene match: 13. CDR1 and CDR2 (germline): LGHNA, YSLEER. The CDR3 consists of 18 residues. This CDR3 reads CASSQDLLEREGVQTQYF. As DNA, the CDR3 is TGCGCCAGCAGCCAAGATCTGTTAGAGCGGGAGGGCGTGCAGACCCAGTACTTC.

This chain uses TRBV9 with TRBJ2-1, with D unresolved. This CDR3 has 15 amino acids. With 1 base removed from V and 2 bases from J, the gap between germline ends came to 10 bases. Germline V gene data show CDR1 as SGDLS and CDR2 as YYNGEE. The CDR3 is CASSVRAETYNEQFF. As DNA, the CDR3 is TGTGCCAGCAGCGTACGGGCCGAGACCTACAATGAGCAGTTCTTC.

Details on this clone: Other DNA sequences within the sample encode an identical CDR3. The CDR3 sequence is CASSQAGELFF. The CDR3 DNA sequence: TGCGCCAGCAGCCAAGCTGGGGAGCTGTTTTTT. The rearrangement joins TRBV4-1 to TRBJ2-2, with D uncertain. CDR1 is MGHRA, CDR2 YSYEKL, per germline. The CDR3 contains 11 residues. Trimming removed 1 base from V and 8 bases from J, with 2 bases in between.

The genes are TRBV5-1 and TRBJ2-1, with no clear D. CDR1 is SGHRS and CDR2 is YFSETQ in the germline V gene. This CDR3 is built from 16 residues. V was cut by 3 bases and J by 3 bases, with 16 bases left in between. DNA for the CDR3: TGCGCCAGCAGCTCTCCCCGGGCGGCGTTCTACAATGAGCAGTTCTTC. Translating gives CASSSPRAAFYNEQFF.